This T cell receptor beta chain was recovered during a study of blood T cell repertoires in COVID-19. Study-wide context: Acute and convalescent COVID-19 samples came from the United States, Italy and Spain. From T cells, B-cell-depleted T cells, or PBMCs came the material, which was cDNA or gDNA.

Original methodology: Amplifying reference gene primers gave estimates of nucleated cell counts. Assay: immunoSEQ multiplex PCR; the TCRdb copy retains only in-frame clones and omits some. V, J and clone size were drawn from that table, and D and trimming were deduced from the DNA. The sample shows roughly 260,000 clones, about 89% of them seen only once. Germline V lookup: CDR1 SGHTA, CDR2 FQGNSA. This CDR3 has 15 residues. The ends lost 0 bases at V and 2 bases at J; junction bases unmatched: 2. Notes on this clone: This sample includes further DNA sequences coding for the same CDR3.

Sequenced sample: peripheral blood. The sequence came from a man in his forties who had recovered from COVID-19. The rearrangement uses TRBV7-2 and TRBJ2-7; 9 bases agree with TRBD2. Written as DNA, the CDR3 is TGTGCCAGCAGCTTAGCTAGCGGGGGCACCTACGAGCAGTACTTC. Protein product: CASSLASGGTYEQYF.